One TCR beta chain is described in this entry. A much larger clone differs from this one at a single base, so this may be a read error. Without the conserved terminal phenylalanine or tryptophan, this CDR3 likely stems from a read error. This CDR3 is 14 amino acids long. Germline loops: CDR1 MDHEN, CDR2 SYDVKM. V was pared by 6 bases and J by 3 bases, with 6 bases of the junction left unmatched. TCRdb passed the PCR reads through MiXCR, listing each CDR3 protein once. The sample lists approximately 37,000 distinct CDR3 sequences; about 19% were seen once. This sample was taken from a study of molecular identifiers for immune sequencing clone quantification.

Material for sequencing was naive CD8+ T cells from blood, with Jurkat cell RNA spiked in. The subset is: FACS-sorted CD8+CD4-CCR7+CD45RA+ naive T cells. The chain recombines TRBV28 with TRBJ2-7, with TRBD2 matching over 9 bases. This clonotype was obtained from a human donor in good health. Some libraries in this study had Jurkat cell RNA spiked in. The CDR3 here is CASSPSGNRYEQYC. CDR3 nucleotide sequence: TGTGCCAGCAGCCCTAGCGGGAATCGCTACGAGCAGTACTGC.